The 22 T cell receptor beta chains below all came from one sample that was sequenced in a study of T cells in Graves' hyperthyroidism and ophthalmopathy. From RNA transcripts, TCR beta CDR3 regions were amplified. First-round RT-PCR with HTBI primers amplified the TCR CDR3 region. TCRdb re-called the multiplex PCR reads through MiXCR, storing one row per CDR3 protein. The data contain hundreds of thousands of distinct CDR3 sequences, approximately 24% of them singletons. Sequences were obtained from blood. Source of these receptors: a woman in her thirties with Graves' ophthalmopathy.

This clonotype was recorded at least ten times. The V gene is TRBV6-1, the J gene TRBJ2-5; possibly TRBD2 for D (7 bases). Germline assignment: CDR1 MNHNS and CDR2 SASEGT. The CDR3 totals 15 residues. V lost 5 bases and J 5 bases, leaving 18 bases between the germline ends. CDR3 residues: CASSKGPGGHETQYF. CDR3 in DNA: TGTGCCAGCAGTAAGGGACCGGGGGGCCACGAGACCCAGTACTTC.

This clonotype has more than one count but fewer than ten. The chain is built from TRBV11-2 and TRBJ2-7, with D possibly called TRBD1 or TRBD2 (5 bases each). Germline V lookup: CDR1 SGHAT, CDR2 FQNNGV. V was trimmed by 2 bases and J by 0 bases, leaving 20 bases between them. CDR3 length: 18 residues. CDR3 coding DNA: TGTGCCAGCAGCTTAATAAGGTGGGGGATGACCTCCTCCTACGAGCAGTACTTC. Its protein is CASSLIRWGMTSSYEQYF.

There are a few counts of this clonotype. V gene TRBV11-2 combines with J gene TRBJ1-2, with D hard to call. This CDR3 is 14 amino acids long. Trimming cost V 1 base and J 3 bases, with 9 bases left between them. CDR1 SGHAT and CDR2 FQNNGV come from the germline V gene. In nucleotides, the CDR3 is TGTGCCAGCAGCTTAGTAATCAATGACTATGGCTACACCTTC. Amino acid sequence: CASSLVINDYGYTF.

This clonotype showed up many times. The CDR3 is CASSLDRDNYEQYF. DNA of the CDR3: TGTGCCAGCAGCTTAGATCGGGACAACTACGAGCAGTACTTC. This rearrangement joins TRBV11-2 to TRBJ2-7; D is perhaps TRBD1 (6 bases). The CDR3 runs to 14 residues. Germline V gene data show CDR1 as SGHAT and CDR2 as FQNNGV. Trimming removed 0 bases at V and 3 bases at J, with 9 bases between.

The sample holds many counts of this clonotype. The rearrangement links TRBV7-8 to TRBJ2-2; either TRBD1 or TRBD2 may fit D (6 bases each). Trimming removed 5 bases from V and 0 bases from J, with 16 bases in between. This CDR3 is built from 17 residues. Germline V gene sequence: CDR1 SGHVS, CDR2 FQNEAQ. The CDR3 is CASSRRGRVANTGELFF. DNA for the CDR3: TGTGCCAGCAGCAGACGGGGGCGGGTCGCGAACACCGGGGAGCTGTTTTTT.

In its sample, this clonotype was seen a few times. CDR3: CASKPGMNTEAFF. The CDR3 DNA sequence: TGTGCCAGCAAACCGGGCATGAACACTGAAGCTTTCTTT. The rearrangement joins TRBV6-2 or TRBV6-3 to TRBJ1-1, with D hard to call. Trimming left V 7 bases short and J 0 bases short, with 9 bases between. CDR1 and CDR2 from the germline V gene are MNHEY and SVGEGT. There are 13 residues in the CDR3.

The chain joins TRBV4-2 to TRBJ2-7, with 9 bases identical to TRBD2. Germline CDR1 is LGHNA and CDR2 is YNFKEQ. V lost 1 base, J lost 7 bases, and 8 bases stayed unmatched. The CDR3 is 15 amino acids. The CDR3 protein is CASSQVLAGRSEQYF. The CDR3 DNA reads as TGTGCCAGCAGCCAAGTCCTAGCGGGGAGGAGTGAGCAGTACTTC.

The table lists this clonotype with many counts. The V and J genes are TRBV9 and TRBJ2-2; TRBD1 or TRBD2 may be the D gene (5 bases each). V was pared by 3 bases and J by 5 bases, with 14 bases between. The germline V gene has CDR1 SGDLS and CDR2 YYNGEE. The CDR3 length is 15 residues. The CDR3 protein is CASSATGPFTGELFF. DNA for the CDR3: TGTGCCAGCAGCGCCACGGGACCATTTACCGGGGAGCTGTTTTTT.

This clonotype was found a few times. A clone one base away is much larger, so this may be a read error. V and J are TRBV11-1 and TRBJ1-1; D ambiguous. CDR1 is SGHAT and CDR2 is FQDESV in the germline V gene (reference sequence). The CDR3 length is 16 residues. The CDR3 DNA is TGTGCCAGCAGCTCAGAGGGCCCAGTAATGAACACTGAAGCTTGCTTT. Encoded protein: CASSSEGPVMNTEACF. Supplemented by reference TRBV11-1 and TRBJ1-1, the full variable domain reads EAEVAQSPRYKITEKSQAVAFWCDPISGHATLYWYRQILGQGPELLVQFQDESVVDDSQLPKDRFSAERLKGVDSTLKIQPAELGDSAMYLCASSSEGPVMNTEACFGQGTRLTVV.

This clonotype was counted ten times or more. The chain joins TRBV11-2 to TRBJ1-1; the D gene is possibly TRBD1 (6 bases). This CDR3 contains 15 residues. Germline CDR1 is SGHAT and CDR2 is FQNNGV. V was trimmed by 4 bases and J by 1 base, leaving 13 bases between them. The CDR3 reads CASSSRQEGNTEAFF. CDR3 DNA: TGTGCCAGCAGCTCCCGACAGGAGGGGAACACTGAAGCTTTCTTT.

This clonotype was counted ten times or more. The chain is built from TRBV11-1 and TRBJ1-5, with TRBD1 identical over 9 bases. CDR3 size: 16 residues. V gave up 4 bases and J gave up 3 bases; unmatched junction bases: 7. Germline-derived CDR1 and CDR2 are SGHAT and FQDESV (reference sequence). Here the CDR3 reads CASSSTGTGFNQPQHF. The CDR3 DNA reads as TGTGCCAGCAGCTCCACCGGGACAGGGTTCAATCAGCCCCAGCATTTT.

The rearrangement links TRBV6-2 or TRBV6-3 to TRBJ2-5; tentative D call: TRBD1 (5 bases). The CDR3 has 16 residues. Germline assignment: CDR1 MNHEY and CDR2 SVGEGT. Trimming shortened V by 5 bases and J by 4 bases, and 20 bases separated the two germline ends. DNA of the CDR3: TGTGCCAGCAGTACCCTTCGCAGGGATGAAGTAGAGACCCAGTACTTC. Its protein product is CASSTLRRDEVETQYF.

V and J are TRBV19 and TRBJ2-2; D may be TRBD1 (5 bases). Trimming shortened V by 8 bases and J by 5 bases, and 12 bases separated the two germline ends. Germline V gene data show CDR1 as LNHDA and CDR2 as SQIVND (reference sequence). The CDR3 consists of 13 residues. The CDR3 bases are TGTGCCAGTTTCCATAGGGGAACCGGGGAGCTGTTTTTT. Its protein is CASFHRGTGELFF. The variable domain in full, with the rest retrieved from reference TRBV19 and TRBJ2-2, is DGGITQSPKYLFRKEGQNVTLSCEQNLNHDAMYWYRQDPGQGLRLIYYSQIVNDFQKGDIAEGYSVSREKKESFPLTVTSAQKNPTAFYLCASFHRGTGELFFGEGSRLTVL.

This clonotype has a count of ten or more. The CDR3 DNA reads as TGCAGTGCTAGGTCCGGGAAAAGCAATCAGCCCCAGCATTTT. Translating gives CSARSGKSNQPQHF. V is TRBV20-1 and J is TRBJ1-5; no definite D call. The germline V gene encodes CDR1 DFQATT and CDR2 SNEGSKA (reference sequence). Trimming pared 3 bases from V and 1 base from J, leaving 10 bases between. The CDR3 is made up of 14 amino acids.

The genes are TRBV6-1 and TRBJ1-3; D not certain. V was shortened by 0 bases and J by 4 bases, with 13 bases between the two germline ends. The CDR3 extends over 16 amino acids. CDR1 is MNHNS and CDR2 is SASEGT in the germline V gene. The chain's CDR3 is CASSEALWVIGNTIYF. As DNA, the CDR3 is TGTGCCAGCAGTGAAGCGCTTTGGGTAATCGGAAACACCATATATTTT.

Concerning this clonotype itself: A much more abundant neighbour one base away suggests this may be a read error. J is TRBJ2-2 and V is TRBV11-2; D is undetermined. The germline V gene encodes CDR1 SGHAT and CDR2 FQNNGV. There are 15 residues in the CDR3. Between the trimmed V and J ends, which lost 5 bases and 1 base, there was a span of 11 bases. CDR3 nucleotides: TGTGCCAGCAGCGAGGCCCAGGAGAACACCGGGGAGCTGTTTTTT. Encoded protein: CASSEAQENTGELFF.

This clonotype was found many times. CDR3 coding DNA: TGTGCCATCAGTGTTGCAGGGGTATATGGCTACACCTTC. Amino acid sequence: CAISVAGVYGYTF. The V call is TRBV10-3, the J call TRBJ1-2; tentatively, D is TRBD1 (6 bases). The CDR3 runs to 13 residues. V dropped 4 bases and J dropped 5 bases, with 11 bases sitting between them. From germline, CDR1 is ENHRY and CDR2 SYGVKD.

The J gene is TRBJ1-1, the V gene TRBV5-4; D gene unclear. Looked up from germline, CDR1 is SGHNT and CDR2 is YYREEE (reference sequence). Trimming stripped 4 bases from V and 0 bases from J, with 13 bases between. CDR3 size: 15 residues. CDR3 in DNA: TGTGCCAGCAGCCCCTCGACTGACCTGAACACTGAAGCTTTCTTT. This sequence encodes CASSPSTDLNTEAFF. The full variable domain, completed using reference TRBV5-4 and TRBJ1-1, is ETGVTQSPTHLIKTRGQQVTLRCSSQSGHNTVSWYQQALGQGPQFIFQYYREEENGRGNFPPRFSGLQFPNYSSELNVNALELDDSALYLCASSPSTDLNTEAFFGQGTRLTVV.

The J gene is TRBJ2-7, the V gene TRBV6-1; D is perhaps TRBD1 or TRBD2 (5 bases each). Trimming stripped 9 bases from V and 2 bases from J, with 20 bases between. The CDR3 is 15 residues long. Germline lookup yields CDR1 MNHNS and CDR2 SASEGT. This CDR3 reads CASREGQGYPYEQYF. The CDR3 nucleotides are TGTGCCAGTAGAGAGGGGCAGGGTTACCCCTACGAGCAGTACTTC.

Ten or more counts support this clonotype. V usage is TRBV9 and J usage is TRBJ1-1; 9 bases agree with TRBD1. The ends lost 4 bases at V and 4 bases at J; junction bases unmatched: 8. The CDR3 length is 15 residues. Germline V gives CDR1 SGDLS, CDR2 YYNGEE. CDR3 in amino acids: CASSPTGGEGTEAFF. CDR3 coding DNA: TGTGCCAGCAGCCCCACAGGGGGCGAAGGCACTGAAGCTTTCTTT.

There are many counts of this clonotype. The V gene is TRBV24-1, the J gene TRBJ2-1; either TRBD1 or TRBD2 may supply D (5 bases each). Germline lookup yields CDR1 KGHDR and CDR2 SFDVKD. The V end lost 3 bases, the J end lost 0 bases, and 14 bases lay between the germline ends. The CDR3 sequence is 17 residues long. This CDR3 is CATSDLGTESSYNEQFF. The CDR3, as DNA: TGTGCCACCAGTGATCTGGGGACCGAGAGCTCCTACAATGAGCAGTTCTTC.

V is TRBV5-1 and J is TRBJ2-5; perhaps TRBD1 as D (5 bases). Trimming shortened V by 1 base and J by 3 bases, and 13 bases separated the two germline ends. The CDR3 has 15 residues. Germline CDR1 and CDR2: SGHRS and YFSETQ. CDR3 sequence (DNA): TGCGCCAGCAGCTTGATGCCAGGGTGGGAAGAGACCCAGTACTTC. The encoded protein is CASSLMPGWEETQYF.